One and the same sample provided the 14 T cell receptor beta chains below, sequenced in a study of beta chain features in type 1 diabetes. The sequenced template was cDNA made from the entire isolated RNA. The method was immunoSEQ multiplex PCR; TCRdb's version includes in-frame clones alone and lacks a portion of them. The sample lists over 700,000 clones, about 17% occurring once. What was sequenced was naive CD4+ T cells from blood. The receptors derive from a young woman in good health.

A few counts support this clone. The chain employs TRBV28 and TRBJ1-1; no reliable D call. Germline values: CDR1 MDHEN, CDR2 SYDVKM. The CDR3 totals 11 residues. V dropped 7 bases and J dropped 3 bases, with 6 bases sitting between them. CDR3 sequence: CASTTYTEAFF. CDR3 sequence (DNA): TGTGCCAGCACCACCTACACTGAAGCTTTCTTT. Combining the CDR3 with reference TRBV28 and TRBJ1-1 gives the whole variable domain DVKVTQSSRYLVKRTGEKVFLECVQDMDHENMFWYRQDPGLGLRLIYFSYDVKMKEKGDIPEGYSVSREKKERFSLILESASTNQTSMYLCASTTYTEAFFGQGTRLTVV.

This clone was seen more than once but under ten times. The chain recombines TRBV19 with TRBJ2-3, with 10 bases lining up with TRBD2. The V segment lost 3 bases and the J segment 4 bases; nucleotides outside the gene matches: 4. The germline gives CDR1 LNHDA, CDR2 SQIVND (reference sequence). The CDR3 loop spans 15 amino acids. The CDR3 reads CASSISGRSSDTQYF. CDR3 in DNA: TGTGCCAGTAGTATTAGCGGGAGGAGTTCAGATACGCAGTATTTT.

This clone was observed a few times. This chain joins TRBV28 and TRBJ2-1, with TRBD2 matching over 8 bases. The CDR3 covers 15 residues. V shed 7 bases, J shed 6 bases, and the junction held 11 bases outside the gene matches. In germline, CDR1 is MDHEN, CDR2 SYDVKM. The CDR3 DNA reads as TGTGCCAGCAATCCCCCGGGACTAGGGGCCAATGAGCAGTTCTTC. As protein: CASNPPGLGANEQFF.

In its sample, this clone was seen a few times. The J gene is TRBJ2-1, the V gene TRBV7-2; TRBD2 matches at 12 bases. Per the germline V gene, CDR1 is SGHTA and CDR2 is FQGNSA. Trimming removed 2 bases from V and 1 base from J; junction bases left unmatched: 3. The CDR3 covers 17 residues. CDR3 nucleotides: TGTGCCAGCAGCTTAATGCTAGCGGGAGGGTCCTACAATGAGCAGTTCTTC. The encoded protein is CASSLMLAGGSYNEQFF.

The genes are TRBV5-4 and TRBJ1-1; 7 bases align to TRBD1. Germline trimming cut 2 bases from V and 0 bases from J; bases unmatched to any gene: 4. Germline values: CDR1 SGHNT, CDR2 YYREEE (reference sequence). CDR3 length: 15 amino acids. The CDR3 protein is CASSLGGAVNTEAFF. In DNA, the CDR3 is TGTGCCAGCAGCTTAGGGGGCGCGGTGAACACTGAAGCTTTCTTT.

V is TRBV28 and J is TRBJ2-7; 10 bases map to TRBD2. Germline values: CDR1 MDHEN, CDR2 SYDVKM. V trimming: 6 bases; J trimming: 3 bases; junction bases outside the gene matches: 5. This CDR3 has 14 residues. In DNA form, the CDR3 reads TGTGCCAGCAGGGCTAGCGGGAGCCGCTACGAGCAGTACTTC. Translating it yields CASRASGSRYEQYF.

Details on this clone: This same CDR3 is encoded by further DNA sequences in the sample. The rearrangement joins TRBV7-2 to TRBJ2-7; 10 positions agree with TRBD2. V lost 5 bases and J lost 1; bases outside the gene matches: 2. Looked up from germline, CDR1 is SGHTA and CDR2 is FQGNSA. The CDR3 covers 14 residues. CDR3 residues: CASSRTSGSYEQYF. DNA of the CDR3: TGTGCCAGCAGCCGGACTAGCGGATCCTACGAGCAGTACTTC. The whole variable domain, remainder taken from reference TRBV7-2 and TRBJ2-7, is GAGVSQSPSNKVTEKGKDVELRCDPISGHTALYWYRQSLGQGLEFLIYFQGNSAPDKSGLPSDRFSAERTGGSVSTLTIQRTQQEDSAVYLCASSRTSGSYEQYFGPGTRLTVT.

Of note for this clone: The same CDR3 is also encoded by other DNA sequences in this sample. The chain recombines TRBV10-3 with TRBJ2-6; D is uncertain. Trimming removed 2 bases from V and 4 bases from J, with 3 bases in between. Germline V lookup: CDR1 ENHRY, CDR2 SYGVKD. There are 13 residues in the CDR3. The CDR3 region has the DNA TGTGCCATCAGTGAGCCGGGGGCCAACGTCCTGACTTTC. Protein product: CAISEPGANVLTF.

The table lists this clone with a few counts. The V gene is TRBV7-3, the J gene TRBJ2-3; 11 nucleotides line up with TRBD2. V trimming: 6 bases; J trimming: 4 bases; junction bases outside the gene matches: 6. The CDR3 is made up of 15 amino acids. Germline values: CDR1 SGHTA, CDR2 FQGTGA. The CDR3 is CASSTSGSRADTQYF. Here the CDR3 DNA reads TGTGCCAGCAGTACTAGCGGGAGTAGGGCAGATACGCAGTATTTT.

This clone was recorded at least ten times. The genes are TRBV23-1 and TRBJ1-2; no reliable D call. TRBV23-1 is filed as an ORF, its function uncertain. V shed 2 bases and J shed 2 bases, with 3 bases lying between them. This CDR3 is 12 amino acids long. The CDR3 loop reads CASSQDNYGYTF. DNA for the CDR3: TGCGCCAGCAGTCAAGACAACTATGGCTACACCTTC.

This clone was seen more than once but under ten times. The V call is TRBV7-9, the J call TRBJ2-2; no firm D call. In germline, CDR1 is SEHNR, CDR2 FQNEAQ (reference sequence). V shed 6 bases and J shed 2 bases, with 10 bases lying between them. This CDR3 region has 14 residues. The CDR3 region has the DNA TGTGCCAGCAGAGGCCCCTCTAACACCGGGGAGCTGTTTTTT. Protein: CASRGPSNTGELFF.

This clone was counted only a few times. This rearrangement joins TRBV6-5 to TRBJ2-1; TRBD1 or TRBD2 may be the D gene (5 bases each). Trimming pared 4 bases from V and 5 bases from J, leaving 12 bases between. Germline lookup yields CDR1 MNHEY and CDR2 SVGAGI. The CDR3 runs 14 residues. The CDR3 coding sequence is TGTGCCAGCAGTTCTTTTTGGGGGAACAATGAGCAGTTCTTC. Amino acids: CASSSFWGNNEQFF.

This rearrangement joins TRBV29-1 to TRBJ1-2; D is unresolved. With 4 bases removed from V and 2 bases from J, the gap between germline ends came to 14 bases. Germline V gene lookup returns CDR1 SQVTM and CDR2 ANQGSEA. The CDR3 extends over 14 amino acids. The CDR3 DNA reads TGCAGCGTTGTTGGGTCGGCGGGGAACTATGGCTACACCTTC. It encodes CSVVGSAGNYGYTF.

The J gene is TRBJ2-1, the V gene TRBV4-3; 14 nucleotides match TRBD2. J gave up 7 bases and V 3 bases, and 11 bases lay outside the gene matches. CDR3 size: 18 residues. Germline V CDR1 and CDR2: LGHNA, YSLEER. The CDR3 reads CASSQMGPGLAGENEQFF. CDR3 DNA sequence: TGCGCCAGCAGCCAGATGGGACCGGGACTAGCGGGAGAGAATGAGCAGTTCTTC.